The rows below give T cell receptor beta chains drawn from one sample of a study of cytomegalovirus exposure and HLA in healthy donors. Only in-frame clones appear in the TCRdb table, and some are missing; sequencing was by immunoSEQ multiplex PCR. The table includes 100,000 to 150,000 clones, over 60% detected once. What was sequenced was PBMCs. These receptors came from a man aged 55 to 69 in good health and CMV-seropositive. The CDR3 runs from the conserved cysteine through the conserved F or W.

cdr3_aa cdr3_length j_call v_call
CASSLVAGGTEAFF 14 TRBJ1-1 TRBV5-1
CASSSGENTEAFF 13 TRBJ1-1 TRBV11-3
CASSETSLSQETQYF 15 TRBJ2-5 TRBV2
CASNTGAEVPYGYTF 15 TRBJ1-2 TRBV19
CAISERREDTQYF 13 TRBJ2-3 TRBV10-3
CASSYRDSGNTIYF 14 TRBJ1-3 TRBV6-5
CASSLRQVLAGGDNEQFF 18 TRBJ2-1 TRBV27
CASSLEGGGTIYF 13 TRBJ1-3 TRBV7-2
CASSQTGVRTDTQYF 15 TRBJ2-3 TRBV28
CASLSSGHTDTQYF 14 TRBJ2-3 TRBV2
CASNMNTEAFF 11 TRBJ1-1 TRBV2
CASSFSGTVYNEQFF 15 TRBJ2-1 TRBV11-3
CATSSQPLGAGGTQYF 16 TRBJ2-5 TRBV15
CASSLVGSGANVLTF 15 TRBJ2-6 TRBV6-5
CAWSVRGGPGDTQYF 15 TRBJ2-3 TRBV30
CASSYNPIHAVNTGELFF 18 TRBJ2-2 TRBV11-1
CASSLTGTGEETQYF 15 TRBJ2-5 TRBV5-1
CSVEQEGKGYTF 12 TRBJ1-2 TRBV29-1
CASRFGGDTQYF 12 TRBJ2-3 TRBV6-6
CASSLQARGDYGYTF 15 TRBJ1-2 TRBV11-2
CSVKSAGGTEAFF 13 TRBJ1-1 TRBV29-1
CAWSDRDYGYTF 12 TRBJ1-2 TRBV30
CSGVTGFATPWNTEAFF 17 TRBJ1-1 TRBV29-1
CASSRGQSQPQHF 13 TRBJ1-5 TRBV2
CASSLTGVVTEAFF 14 TRBJ1-1 TRBV7-6
CASSSQGRTEQYF 13 TRBJ2-7 TRBV10-2
CASSLEQRSYEQYF 14 TRBJ2-7 TRBV5-1
CASSRVGQGSGEQYF 15 TRBJ2-7 TRBV6-6
CASSFAGMNTEAFF 14 TRBJ1-1 TRBV27
CASRTTMNSGNTIYF 15 TRBJ1-3 TRBV5-1
CASSSQGNTEAFF 13 TRBJ1-1 TRBV11-2
CASCDMEDTEAFF 13 TRBJ1-1 TRBV18
CASSELGLGGEQYF 14 TRBJ2-7 TRBV7-9
CASSQTVPTEAFF 13 TRBJ1-1 TRBV6-6
CASSEGTQYNEQFF 14 TRBJ2-1 TRBV6-1
CASSSLRQGTNSPLHF 16 TRBJ1-6 TRBV5-4
CAISQTDRGRGGYTF 15 TRBJ1-2 TRBV10-3
CASSMRGDANTIYF 14 TRBJ1-3 TRBV19
CSVFLRGGRDTQYF 14 TRBJ2-3 TRBV29-1
CASSMRPTGNTGELFF 16 TRBJ2-2 TRBV19
CASSIAAGDPRNSPLHF 17 TRBJ1-6 TRBV19
CAWSRGNDGYTF 12 TRBJ1-2 TRBV30
CTTNGEGLAGGDSYNEQFF 19 TRBJ2-1 TRBV1
CSVAGVGSYEQYF 13 TRBJ2-7 TRBV29-1
CASSEASSKGRQETQYF 17 TRBJ2-5 TRBV6-1
CATSDLQGTNEKLFF 15 TRBJ1-4 TRBV19
CASALDRGETQYF 13 TRBJ2-5 TRBV2
CASSFLQEAFF 11 TRBJ1-1 TRBV5-4
CASKPGPPSAYEQYF 15 TRBJ2-7 TRBV6-5
CASYGTGKSEQYF 13 TRBJ2-7 TRBV27
CASSQQQETQYF 12 TRBJ2-5 TRBV5-1
CASRAHPRGGELFF 14 TRBJ2-2 TRBV6-5
CASSSKGYYNEQFF 14 TRBJ2-1 TRBV7-3
CASSDNRDTKPQETQYF 17 TRBJ2-5 TRBV19
CASRSLGEASGYTF 14 TRBJ1-2 TRBV28